Reported below is one TCR beta chain. Antigen unknown. These data come from a study of cytomegalovirus exposure and HLA in healthy donors. Study information: Unique TCR beta sequences numbering about 100 million came from 190 million or so T cells in an earlier analysis.

CDR1 and CDR2 (germline): MNHEY, SVGAGI. V was pared by 6 bases and J by 5 bases, with 9 bases of the junction left unmatched. This CDR3 is 14 amino acids long. PCR was performed using 60 Vbeta and 13 Jbeta primers. TCRdb's copy holds only in-frame clones and misses some; the assay was immunoSEQ multiplex PCR. The data hold about 93,000 clones, with 78% observed a single time. Whole-study findings and limits: Earlier findings revealed that most TCR beta V segments proved productive either about 90% or about 30% of the time.

The gene calls are TRBV6-5 and TRBJ1-1; 7 nucleotides align to TRBD1. Input material: PBMCs. This receptor was identified in a middle-aged woman in good health and CMV-seronegative. In DNA form, the CDR3 reads TGTGCCAGCAGCTTAACGCCAGGGGGAACTGAAGCTTTCTTT. It is translated as CASSLTPGGTEAFF.